Shown below are 26 T cell receptor beta chains from a single sample sequenced in a study of cytomegalovirus exposure and HLA in healthy donors. This PCR relied on a set of 60 Vbeta primers and 13 Jbeta primers. Using immunoSEQ multiplex PCR, the repertoire was profiled, and TCRdb retains in-frame clones only, with some absent. The sample records around 110,000 clones, over 65% being singletons. The source material was PBMCs. The origin of the receptors is a woman between 35 and 50 years old in good health and CMV-seropositive.

This clone was observed a single time. The rearrangement joins TRBV5-4 to TRBJ1-1; maybe TRBD1 (5 bases). Germline V gives CDR1 SGHNT, CDR2 YYREEE (reference sequence). The V end lost 4 bases, the J end lost 0 bases, and 10 bases lay between the germline ends. The CDR3 loop spans 14 amino acids. The CDR3 here is CASSRDSMNTEAFF. In nucleotides, the CDR3 is TGTGCCAGCAGCCGCGACAGTATGAACACTGAAGCTTTCTTT. The variable domain in full, completed from reference TRBV5-4 and TRBJ1-1, reads ETGVTQSPTHLIKTRGQQVTLRCSSQSGHNTVSWYQQALGQGPQFIFQYYREEENGRGNFPPRFSGLQFPNYSSELNVNALELDDSALYLCASSRDSMNTEAFFGQGTRLTVV.

The chain is built from TRBV15 and TRBJ1-5; 10 bases are a match to TRBD1. V was pared by 5 bases and J by 16 bases, with 11 bases of the junction left unmatched. Germline V gives CDR1 LNHNV, CDR2 YYDKDF (reference sequence). The CDR3 extends over 13 amino acids. The chain's CDR3 is CATSGATGTGAHF. The CDR3 DNA is TGTGCCACCAGCGGAGCGACCGGGACAGGGGCCCATTTT.

The chain combines TRBV2 with TRBJ1-2; TRBD1 matches at 7 bases. The germline CDR1 and CDR2 sequences are SNHLY and FYNNEI. Germline trimming cut 2 bases from V and 7 bases from J; bases unmatched to any gene: 4. CDR3 length: 13 residues. The CDR3 DNA sequence: TGTGCCAGCAGTGAAACAGGGGCTGGTGGCTACACCTTC. Translating it yields CASSETGAGGYTF.

The chain carries TRBV10-3 and TRBJ2-1, with 7 bases matching TRBD2. Germline V gene data show CDR1 as ENHRY and CDR2 as SYGVKD. Trimming cost V 10 bases and J 7 bases; bases outside gene matches: 4. This CDR3 comprises 11 residues. The CDR3 here is CATRTRNEQFF. The DNA of the CDR3 is TGTGCCACCCGGACTAGGAATGAGCAGTTCTTC.

CDR3 DNA sequence: TGTGCCAGTAAGGATGGAGGCCAGAGCTCCTACAATGAGCAGTTCTTC. It codes for CASKDGGQSSYNEQFF. The V gene is TRBV19, the J gene TRBJ2-1, with D possibly TRBD2 on 5 matching bases. The ends were cut back, 7 bases at V and 0 bases at J, with 16 bases in the middle. The CDR3 spans 16 residues. Per germline, CDR1 LNHDA and CDR2 SQIVND (reference sequence).

This chain connects TRBV5-4 to TRBJ2-2, with D maybe TRBD1 (6 bases). Germline V gives CDR1 SGHNT, CDR2 YYREEE (reference sequence). The CDR3 is 16 residues long. V was trimmed by 2 bases and J by 7 bases, leaving 18 bases between them. CDR3 sequence (DNA): TGTGCCAGCAGCTTCCCTGGTTCAGGGGCGGTCGGGGAGCTGTTTTTT. This sequence encodes CASSFPGSGAVGELFF. Drawing the rest from reference TRBV5-4 and TRBJ2-2, the complete variable domain is ETGVTQSPTHLIKTRGQQVTLRCSSQSGHNTVSWYQQALGQGPQFIFQYYREEENGRGNFPPRFSGLQFPNYSSELNVNALELDDSALYLCASSFPGSGAVGELFFGEGSRLTVL.

The chain recombines TRBV6-6 with TRBJ1-2; tentative D call: TRBD1 (6 bases). Germline V gene data show CDR1 as MNHNY and CDR2 as SVGAGI (reference sequence). The CDR3 spans 13 residues. Trimming took off 6 bases at V and 12 bases at J, with 20 bases between the two ends. CDR3 bases: TGTGCCAGCAGGGAAGGGGGGGTAACTAAGAACACCTTC. As protein: CASREGGVTKNTF.

The rearrangement links TRBV5-6 to TRBJ2-2; 8 bases match TRBD2. The CDR3 is 17 residues long. Germline assignment: CDR1 SGHDT and CDR2 YYEEEE. The V segment lost 0 bases and the J segment 5 bases; nucleotides outside the gene matches: 9. CDR3 loop: CASSLEGLAGRTGELFF. As DNA, the CDR3 is TGTGCCAGCAGCTTGGAAGGCCTAGCGGGTCGAACCGGGGAGCTGTTTTTT.

CDR3 in amino acids: CASSVGIGDSPLHF. The DNA of the CDR3 is TGTGCCAGCAGCGTAGGAATCGGTGATTCACCCCTCCACTTT. This rearrangement joins TRBV9 to TRBJ1-6; no firm D call. The CDR3 sequence is 14 residues long. Trimming removed 0 bases from V and 8 bases from J, with 9 bases in between. Germline loops: CDR1 SGDLS, CDR2 YYNGEE.

The gene calls are TRBV15 and TRBJ1-2; 7 bases fit TRBD1. The CDR3 length is 13 residues. V was pared by 3 bases and J by 2 bases, with 0 bases of the junction left unmatched. Germline CDR1 and CDR2: LNHNV and YYDKDF (reference sequence). In DNA, the CDR3 is TGTGCCACCAGCAGGGACAGGAACTATGGCTACACCTTC. Translated, it gives CATSRDRNYGYTF. Together with reference TRBV15 and TRBJ1-2, the CDR3 gives the full variable domain: DAMVIQNPRYQVTQFGKPVTLSCSQTLNHNVMYWYQQKSSQAPKLLFHYYDKDFNNEADTPDNFQSRRPNTSFCFLDIRSPGLGDTAMYLCATSRDRNYGYTFGSGTRLTVV.

The chain employs TRBV5-1 and TRBJ1-5, with 7 nucleotides matching TRBD1. The trim removed 4 bases at V and 4 bases at J, leaving 5 bases unmatched. Germline V CDR1 and CDR2: SGHRS, YFSETQ. CDR3 size: 14 residues. The CDR3 sequence is CASSLGTANQPQHF. The DNA of the CDR3 is TGCGCCAGCAGCCTAGGGACAGCTAATCAGCCCCAGCATTTT.

V is TRBV5-1 and J is TRBJ1-2; no reliable D call. V gave up 6 bases and J gave up 5 bases, with 20 bases separating them. Looked up from germline, CDR1 is SGHRS and CDR2 is YFSETQ. The CDR3 extends over 15 amino acids. Here the CDR3 DNA reads TGCGCCAGCACCCCCGCGGGAGATCCCCTATATGGCTACACCTTC. Encoded protein: CASTPAGDPLYGYTF.

This clone came up a few times. J is TRBJ1-2 and V is TRBV5-1; D is uncertain. This CDR3 is built from 12 residues. V was trimmed by 2 bases and J by 5 bases, leaving 7 bases between them. Germline CDR1 reads SGHRS; CDR2 reads YFSETQ. The CDR3 is CASSFARYGYTF. CDR3 nucleotide sequence: TGCGCCAGCAGCTTTGCCAGATATGGCTACACCTTC.

Written as DNA, the CDR3 is TGTGCCAGCAGACCAGGGTCCGGCTCCTACAATGAGCAGTTCTTC. This translates into CASRPGSGSYNEQFF. The V gene is TRBV6-5, the J gene TRBJ2-1; a weak D match, TRBD1 (5 bases). V was cut by 6 bases and J by 0 bases, with 12 bases left in between. Germline assignment: CDR1 MNHEY and CDR2 SVGAGI. The length of the CDR3 is 15 residues.

The chain recombines TRBV5-1 with TRBJ2-3; 10 bases are a match to TRBD1. Germline V gives CDR1 SGHRS, CDR2 YFSETQ. J gave up 4 bases and V 4 bases, and 3 bases lay outside the gene matches. There are 14 residues in the CDR3. The CDR3 sequence: CASSTGQGADTQYF. DNA of the CDR3: TGCGCCAGCAGCACAGGACAGGGGGCAGATACGCAGTATTTT.

This clone came up once. This chain joins TRBV6-1 and TRBJ2-1; TRBD2 might be the D (6 bases). The CDR3 is made up of 15 amino acids. Between the trimmed V and J ends, which lost 7 bases and 7 bases, there was a span of 20 bases. Per the germline V gene, CDR1 is MNHNS and CDR2 is SASEGT. As DNA, the CDR3 is TGTGCCAGCACCGAAAGTTGGGGGGTGGGGAATGAGCAGTTCTTC. It specifies CASTESWGVGNEQFF.

CDR3 sequence: CASSYSRGRARSPLHF. The DNA for the CDR3 is TGTGCCAGCAGTTACTCCCGAGGGAGGGCTCGTTCACCCCTCCACTTT. V gene TRBV6-5 combines with J gene TRBJ1-6; D remains unclear. V shed 0 bases and J shed 9 bases, with 15 bases lying between them. Per germline, CDR1 MNHEY and CDR2 SVGAGI. The CDR3 loop spans 16 amino acids.

V gene TRBV9 combines with J gene TRBJ2-2; TRBD1 aligns across 10 bases. This CDR3 has 17 amino acids. Per the germline V gene, CDR1 is SGDLS and CDR2 is YYNGEE. The V and J ends lost 2 bases and 5 bases, in that order; junction bases with no gene match: 9. CDR3 sequence: CASSVLAGQGITGELFF. The CDR3 region has the DNA TGTGCCAGCAGCGTTTTGGCGGGACAGGGGATTACCGGGGAGCTGTTTTTT.

The J gene is TRBJ1-1, the V gene TRBV6-5, with TRBD1 identical over 8 bases. Germline CDR1 reads MNHEY; CDR2 reads SVGAGI. Trimming at V came to 4 bases and at J to 4 bases, leaving 8 bases not matched to a gene. This CDR3 contains 15 residues. The CDR3 DNA reads as TGTGCCAGCAGTTTCGGACAGGGAGGGAGCACTGAAGCTTTCTTT. This gives the protein CASSFGQGGSTEAFF.

The V gene is TRBV6-6, the J gene TRBJ1-2; TRBD1 agrees at 7 bases. V was pared by 6 bases and J by 3 bases, with 7 bases of the junction left unmatched. This CDR3 comprises 14 residues. Germline V CDR1 and CDR2: MNHNY, SVGAGI (reference sequence). CDR3 region: CASREGGIDYGYTF. The CDR3 bases are TGTGCCAGCAGGGAAGGGGGCATTGACTATGGCTACACCTTC.

V gene TRBV30 combines with J gene TRBJ2-3, with D uncertain. This CDR3 contains 12 residues. Trimming shortened V by 0 bases and J by 2 bases, and 3 bases separated the two germline ends. Germline-derived CDR1 and CDR2 are GTSNPN and SVGIG (reference sequence). The CDR3 region is CAWSVSTDTQYF. The CDR3 region has the DNA TGTGCCTGGAGTGTCTCCACAGATACGCAGTATTTT.

The chain carries TRBV5-1 and TRBJ2-7, with a weak D call TRBD2 (5 bases). The V end was cut by 4 bases, the J end by 3 bases, with 17 bases between. This CDR3 region has 15 residues. CDR1 is SGHRS and CDR2 is YFSETQ in the germline V gene. The CDR3 DNA reads TGCGCCAGCAGCCCGGGATCGAACCAGGACTACGAGCAGTACTTC. Its protein is CASSPGSNQDYEQYF.

The CDR3: CASSLAPRPQGDTQYF. CDR3 DNA: TGTGCCAGCAGCTTAGCCCCCCGACCTCAGGGGGATACGCAGTATTTT. The V gene is TRBV7-2, the J gene TRBJ2-3; D perhaps matches TRBD1 (6 bases). Between the trimmed V and J ends, which lost 0 bases and 6 bases, there was a span of 16 bases. The germline V gene has CDR1 SGHTA and CDR2 FQGNSA. The length of the CDR3 is 16 residues.

J is TRBJ2-2 and V is TRBV4-3; D possibly corresponds to TRBD1 (6 bases). Trimming removed 0 bases at V and 6 bases at J, with 14 bases between. The CDR3 extends over 16 amino acids. Germline V gene sequence: CDR1 LGHNA, CDR2 YSLEER. The CDR3 DNA follows: TGCGCCAGCAGCCAAGATGTAGGGGGTATCGCCGGGGAGCTGTTTTTT. The encoded protein is CASSQDVGGIAGELFF.

This clone came up once. The chain combines TRBV9 with TRBJ1-2; D possibly corresponds to TRBD1 (5 bases). The CDR3 has 14 residues. V gave up 0 bases and J gave up 4 bases, with 10 bases separating them. From germline, CDR1 is SGDLS and CDR2 YYNGEE. CDR3 residues: CASSVEQAPYGYTF. DNA of the CDR3: TGTGCCAGCAGCGTAGAACAGGCACCCTATGGCTACACCTTC.

The chain combines TRBV30 with TRBJ1-5, with a possible D match to TRBD1 (5 bases). Germline loops: CDR1 GTSNPN, CDR2 SVGIG (reference sequence). Deletions cut 0 bases from V and 0 bases from J, with 15 bases between. The CDR3 covers 17 residues. This chain's CDR3 is CAWSVRGVGVSNQPQHF. The DNA for the CDR3 is TGTGCCTGGAGTGTACGGGGGGTAGGCGTTAGCAATCAGCCCCAGCATTTT.